This T cell receptor beta chain was sequenced for a study of identical twins. TCRdb itself ran the 5' RACE reads through MiXCR, one entry per CDR3 protein. The table lists a few hundred thousand distinct CDR3 sequences, nearly 15% of them singletons, with less than 0.5% in the top ten. The V and J ends lost 0 bases and 0 bases, in that order; junction bases with no gene match: 4. Germline V gene lookup returns CDR1 LNHNV and CDR2 YYDKDF (reference sequence). The CDR3 extends over 16 amino acids. A further study also used this sample, focusing on yellow fever vaccine responses in identical twins.

The specimen sequenced was CD4+ T cells sorted from blood. This TCR came from a woman aged 18-29 years in good health. The V and J genes are TRBV15 and TRBJ2-7, with 8 bases aligning to TRBD2. The CDR3 loop reads CATSRDGTSGSYEQYF. CDR3 nucleotide sequence: TGTGCCACCAGCAGAGATGGTACTAGCGGCTCCTACGAGCAGTACTTC. Drawing the rest from reference TRBV15 and TRBJ2-7, the complete variable domain is DAMVIQNPRYQVTQFGKPVTLSCSQTLNHNVMYWYQQKSSQAPKLLFHYYDKDFNNEADTPDNFQSRRPNTSFCFLDIRSPGLGDTAMYLCATSRDGTSGSYEQYFGPGTRLTVT.